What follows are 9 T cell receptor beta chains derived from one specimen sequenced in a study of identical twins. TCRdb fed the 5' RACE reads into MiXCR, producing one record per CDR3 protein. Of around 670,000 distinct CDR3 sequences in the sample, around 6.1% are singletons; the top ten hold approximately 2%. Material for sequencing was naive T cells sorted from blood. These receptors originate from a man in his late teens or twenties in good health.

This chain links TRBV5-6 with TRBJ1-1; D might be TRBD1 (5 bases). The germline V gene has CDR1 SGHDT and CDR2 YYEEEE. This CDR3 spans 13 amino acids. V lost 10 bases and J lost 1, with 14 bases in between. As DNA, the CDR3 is TGTGCCTCCAAAGAGGGGACGAACACTGAAGCTTTCTTT. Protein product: CASKEGTNTEAFF.

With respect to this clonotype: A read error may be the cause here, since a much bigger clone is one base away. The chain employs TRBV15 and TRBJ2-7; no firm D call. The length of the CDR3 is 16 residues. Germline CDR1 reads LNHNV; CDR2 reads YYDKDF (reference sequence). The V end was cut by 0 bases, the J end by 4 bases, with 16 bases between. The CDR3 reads CATSRDLAGLPYEQYF. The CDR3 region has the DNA TGTGCCACCAGCAGAGATTTGGCTGGCCTACCGTACGAGCAGTACTTC. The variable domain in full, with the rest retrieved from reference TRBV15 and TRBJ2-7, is DAMVIQNPRYQVTQFGKPVTLSCSQTLNHNVMYWYQQKSSQAPKLLFHYYDKDFNNEADTPDNFQSRRPNTSFCFLDIRSPGLGDTAMYLCATSRDLAGLPYEQYFGPGTRLTVT.

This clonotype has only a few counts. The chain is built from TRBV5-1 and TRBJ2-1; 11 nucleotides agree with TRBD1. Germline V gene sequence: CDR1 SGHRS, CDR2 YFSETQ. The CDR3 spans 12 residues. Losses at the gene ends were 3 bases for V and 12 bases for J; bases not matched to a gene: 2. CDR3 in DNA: TGCGCCAGCAGCTGGGACAGGGGGGGGCAGTTCTTC. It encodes CASSWDRGGQFF.

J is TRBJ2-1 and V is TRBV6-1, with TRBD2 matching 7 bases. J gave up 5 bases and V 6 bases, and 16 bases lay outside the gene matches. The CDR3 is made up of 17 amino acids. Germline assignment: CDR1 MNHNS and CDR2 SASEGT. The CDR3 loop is CASSTRASGNADNEQFF. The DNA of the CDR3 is TGTGCCAGCAGCACGCGGGCCAGCGGGAACGCGGACAATGAGCAGTTCTTC.

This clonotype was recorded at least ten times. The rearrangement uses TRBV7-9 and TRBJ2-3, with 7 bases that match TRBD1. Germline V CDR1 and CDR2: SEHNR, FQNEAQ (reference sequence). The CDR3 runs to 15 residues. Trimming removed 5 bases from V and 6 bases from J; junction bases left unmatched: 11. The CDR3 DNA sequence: TGTGCCAGCAGCCCCCCAATCCGGGACAGCGATACGCAGTATTTT. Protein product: CASSPPIRDSDTQYF.

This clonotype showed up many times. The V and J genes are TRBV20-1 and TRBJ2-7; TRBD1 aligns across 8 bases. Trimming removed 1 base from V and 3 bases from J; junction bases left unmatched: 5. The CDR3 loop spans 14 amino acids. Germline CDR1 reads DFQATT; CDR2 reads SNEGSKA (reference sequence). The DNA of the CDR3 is TGCAGTGCTAGAGTGGGACAGGTCGGCTACGAGCAGTACTTC. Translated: CSARVGQVGYEQYF.

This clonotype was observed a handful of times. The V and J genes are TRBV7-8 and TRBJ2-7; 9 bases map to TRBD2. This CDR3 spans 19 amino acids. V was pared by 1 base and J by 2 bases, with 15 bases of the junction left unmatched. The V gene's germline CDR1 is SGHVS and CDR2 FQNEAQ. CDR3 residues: CASSLEFAGTSGSPYEQYF. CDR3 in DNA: TGTGCCAGCAGCTTAGAGTTTGCGGGTACTAGCGGGTCTCCCTACGAGCAGTACTTC.

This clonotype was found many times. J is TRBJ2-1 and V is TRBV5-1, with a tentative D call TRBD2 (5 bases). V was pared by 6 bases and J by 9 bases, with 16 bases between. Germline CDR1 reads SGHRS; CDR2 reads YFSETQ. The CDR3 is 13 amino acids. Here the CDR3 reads CASNPGRGSEQFF. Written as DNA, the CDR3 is TGCGCCAGCAACCCCGGCCGAGGGAGTGAGCAGTTCTTC. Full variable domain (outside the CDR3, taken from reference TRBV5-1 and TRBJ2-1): KAGVTQTPRYLIKTRGQQVTLSCSPISGHRSVSWYQQTPGQGLQFLFEYFSETQRNKGNFPGRFSGRQFSNSRSEMNVSTLELGDSALYLCASNPGRGSEQFFGPGTRLTVL.

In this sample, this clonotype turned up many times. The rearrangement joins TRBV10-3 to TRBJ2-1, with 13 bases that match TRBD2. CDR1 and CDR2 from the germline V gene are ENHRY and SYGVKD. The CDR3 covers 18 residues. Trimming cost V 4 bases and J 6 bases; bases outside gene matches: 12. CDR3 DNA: TGTGCCATCAGTGGGGGGACTAGCGGGATCGGGAACGGCAATGAGCAGTTCTTC. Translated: CAISGGTSGIGNGNEQFF.